Shown below are 16 T cell receptor beta chains from a single sample sequenced in a study of response to subunit inactivated influenza vaccine. TCRdb re-derived calls from the RT-PCR reads in MiXCR, one entry per CDR3 protein. The table lists 700,000 to 900,000 distinct CDR3 sequences, 21% of them singletons. This specimen consisted of PBMCs from blood, obtained 5 days after vaccination. These TCRs come from a man in his fifties or sixties who received an inactivated influenza vaccine.

The chain is built from TRBV28 and TRBJ2-1; D may be TRBD2 (6 bases). Germline CDR1 reads MDHEN; CDR2 reads SYDVKM. Trimming removed 7 bases at V and 3 bases at J, with 13 bases between. The CDR3 runs 14 residues. The CDR3 sequence: CASNPPGVYNEQFF. Here the CDR3 DNA reads TGTGCCAGCAACCCCCCGGGGGTCTACAATGAGCAGTTCTTC.

This clonotype occurred a few times. This sequence joins TRBV11-2 and TRBJ2-2, with a weak D call TRBD2 (6 bases). Germline CDR1 reads SGHAT; CDR2 reads FQNNGV. The CDR3 is made up of 15 amino acids. V lost 1 base and J 5 bases, leaving 11 bases between the germline ends. CDR3 bases: TGTGCCAGCAGCTTAGTAGGGACTTTTACCGGGGAGCTGTTTTTT. This codes for CASSLVGTFTGELFF.

This clonotype was seen only a few times. This rearrangement joins TRBV20-1 to TRBJ2-7; 10 bases line up with TRBD1. Germline assignment: CDR1 DFQATT and CDR2 SNEGSKA (reference sequence). V trimming: 1 base; J trimming: 5 bases; junction bases outside the gene matches: 8. This CDR3 contains 15 residues. In DNA, the CDR3 is TGCAGTGCTAGAGGTCTCAGAGGGACAGGGGACGAGCAGTACTTC. Amino acids: CSARGLRGTGDEQYF.

This sequence joins TRBV12-3 or TRBV12-4 and TRBJ2-7; 11 nucleotides line up with TRBD2. With 6 bases clipped from V and 6 bases from J, the junction kept 7 bases outside the gene matches. The CDR3 extends over 14 amino acids. The chain's CDR3 is CASRTSGSWGEQYF. CDR3 nucleotide sequence: TGTGCCAGCAGAACTAGCGGGAGTTGGGGCGAGCAGTACTTC.

This clonotype was seen a handful of times. This chain uses TRBV12-3 or TRBV12-4 with TRBJ2-7; D is perhaps TRBD1 or TRBD2 (6 bases each). The CDR3 runs 14 residues. Trimming removed 0 bases at V and 5 bases at J, with 11 bases between. CDR3 in amino acids: CASSLAGGFNEQYF. The DNA of the CDR3 is TGTGCCAGCAGTTTAGCGGGGGGCTTCAACGAGCAGTACTTC.

The sample holds a few counts of this clonotype. The J gene is TRBJ2-1, the V gene TRBV6-1; no reliable D call. The germline V gene has CDR1 MNHNS and CDR2 SASEGT. Deletions cut 4 bases from V and 0 bases from J, with 10 bases between. The length of the CDR3 is 15 residues. CDR3: CASSVEAFSYNEQFF. The CDR3 nucleotides read TGTGCCAGCAGTGTTGAAGCGTTCTCCTACAATGAGCAGTTCTTC.

In its sample, this clonotype was seen a few times. The rearrangement joins TRBV12-3 or TRBV12-4 to TRBJ2-7; D gene uncertain. V shed 7 bases and J shed 0 bases, with 10 bases lying between them. The CDR3 sequence is 13 residues long. The CDR3 nucleotides read TGTGCCAGCACCAAGACAAGCTCCTACGAGCAGTACTTC. Translation gives CASTKTSSYEQYF.

The sample holds a few counts of this clonotype. This chain links TRBV10-3 with TRBJ1-2; TRBD1 might be the D (6 bases). The CDR3 is made up of 13 amino acids. The V gene's germline CDR1 is ENHRY and CDR2 SYGVKD. The ends were cut back, 7 bases at V and 5 bases at J, with 14 bases in the middle. CDR3 DNA sequence: TGTGCCATCAAAGGGACACTTGTATATGGCTACACCTTC. This gives the protein CAIKGTLVYGYTF.

This clonotype was detected a few times. The V and J genes are TRBV7-6 and TRBJ2-7; no clear D. Trimming left V 0 bases short and J 7 bases short, with 19 bases between. Per germline, CDR1 SGHVS and CDR2 FNYEAQ. The CDR3 has 16 amino acids. CDR3 residues: CASSLAKGSELREQYF. The CDR3 DNA reads TGTGCCAGCAGCTTAGCGAAGGGATCGGAATTACGGGAGCAGTACTTC.

This clonotype was observed a handful of times. The chain has TRBV29-1 and TRBJ2-7; no firm D call. Trimming left V 3 bases short and J 7 bases short, with 10 bases between. Germline V lookup: CDR1 SQVTM, CDR2 ANQGSEA. The CDR3 totals 11 residues. The CDR3 region is CSVDTLGEQYF. Here the CDR3 DNA reads TGCAGCGTTGACACGTTAGGAGAGCAGTACTTC.

This clonotype came up many times. The J gene is TRBJ2-5, the V gene TRBV29-1; possibly TRBD2 for D (5 bases). Looked up from germline, CDR1 is SQVTM and CDR2 is ANQGSEA. The germline V and J ends were trimmed by 2 bases and 7 bases, with 8 bases remaining between them. The CDR3 is 11 amino acids. As DNA, the CDR3 is TGCAGCGTTGAATTCCGGGGGACCCAGTACTTC. It translates to CSVEFRGTQYF.

The gene calls are TRBV24-1 and TRBJ2-1; D remains unclear. Deletions cut 9 bases from V and 2 bases from J, with 7 bases between. CDR3 size: 12 residues. CDR1 is KGHDR and CDR2 is SFDVKD in the germline V gene. Written as DNA, the CDR3 is TGTGCCACCCAAGGTGCCTACAATGAGCAGTTCTTC. Translating it yields CATQGAYNEQFF.

This rearrangement joins TRBV4-3 to TRBJ2-1, with D possibly matching TRBD2 (6 bases). CDR3 length: 15 residues. The V end was cut by 0 bases, the J end by 7 bases, with 13 bases between. The V gene's germline CDR1 is LGHNA and CDR2 YSLEER. The CDR3 loop reads CASSQDMSLANEQFF. Written as DNA, the CDR3 is TGCGCCAGCAGCCAAGATATGTCGCTAGCGAATGAGCAGTTCTTC.

The sample holds a few counts of this clonotype. The chain links TRBV20-1 to TRBJ1-5; D not certain. The CDR3 totals 12 residues. Per the germline V gene, CDR1 is DFQATT and CDR2 is SNEGSKA (reference sequence). V lost 6 bases and J lost 4, with 10 bases in between. As DNA, the CDR3 is TGCAGTGCCAAAGTAGGAAATCAGCCCCAGCATTTT. As protein: CSAKVGNQPQHF.

The chain recombines TRBV9 with TRBJ2-1; D unclear. Trimming left V 0 bases short and J 0 bases short, with 10 bases between. Per germline, CDR1 SGDLS and CDR2 YYNGEE. This CDR3 contains 16 residues. The CDR3 is CASSVDGRSSYNEQFF. The CDR3 DNA is TGTGCCAGCAGCGTAGATGGCCGGAGCTCCTACAATGAGCAGTTCTTC. Supplemented by reference TRBV9 and TRBJ2-1, the full variable domain reads DSGVTQTPKHLITATGQRVTLRCSPRSGDLSVYWYQQSLDQGLQFLIQYYNGEERAKGNILERFSAQQFPDLHSELNLSSLELGDSALYFCASSVDGRSSYNEQFFGPGTRLTVL.

The chain joins TRBV20-1 to TRBJ2-1, with unresolved D. The CDR3 spans 15 residues. Per the germline V gene, CDR1 is DFQATT and CDR2 is SNEGSKA (reference sequence). Trimming took 5 bases from V and 7 from J, leaving 21 bases between them. The CDR3 nucleotides are TGCAGTGCTCCTTCCTCCGGTCCCTCCTCGAATGAGCAGTTCTTC. This codes for CSAPSSGPSSNEQFF.